Listed below are T cell receptor beta chains from one sample, sequenced in a study of identical twins. One entry per CDR3 protein, called by TCRdb with MiXCR from the 5' RACE reads. The sample has around 570,000 distinct CDR3 sequences, around 9.6% seen once. The sample was also reused in another study, on yellow fever vaccine responses in identical twins.

Sample: PBMCs. All receptors come from a woman aged 18-30 years in good health. Both conserved end residues are part of each CDR3. A D gene is named only where the DNA matches it firmly. Some rows have no size entry. The others give once, few or many, or a class for an expanded clone.

clone_size | d_call | j_call | v_call | cdr3_nt | cdr3_aa
many | . | TRBJ2-3 | TRBV9 | TGTGCCAGCAGCGTACGTGGAGGCTTCACAGATACGCAGTATTTT | CASSVRGGFTDTQYF
. | . | TRBJ2-1 | TRBV3-1 | TGTGCCAGCAGCCAATACCACGGGATCCAATCCAATGAGCAGTTCTTC | CASSQYHGIQSNEQFF
few | . | TRBJ2-3 | TRBV7-9 | TGTGCCAGTGAGGAGCTTGCAGTTGATACGCAGTATTTT | CASEELAVDTQYF
few | . | TRBJ2-1 | TRBV3-1 | TGTGCCAGCACCCCAGAGTGGTCGTTTGAGCAGTTCTTC | CASTPEWSFEQFF
few | TRBD1 | TRBJ1-5 | TRBV6-1 | TGTGCCAGCAGTAAACAGGGGCGCAATCAGCCCCAGCATTTT | CASSKQGRNQPQHF
. | TRBD1 | TRBJ2-4 | TRBV28 | TGTGCCAGCAGCTCCCGGGACAGGGGGAGGTTAGTCAAAAACATTCAGTACTTC | CASSSRDRGRLVKNIQYF
few | . | TRBJ2-7 | TRBV11-2 | TGTGCCAGCAGCTTAGGAACAGGGACGGTCTACGAGCAGTACTTC | CASSLGTGTVYEQYF
. | . | TRBJ1-4 | TRBV12-3/TRBV12-4 | TGTGCCAGCAGTTTGCGGGGAGGAGAAAAACTGTTTTTT | CASSLRGGEKLFF
few | . | TRBJ2-1 | TRBV19 | TGTGCCAGTAGTATCCCCCTAGGCGGACAAGGTTCCTACAATGAGCAGTTCTTC | CASSIPLGGQGSYNEQFF
. | TRBD2 | TRBJ2-5 | TRBV3-1 | TGTGCCAGCAGCCAACCGGGACTAGCGGGGCAACGGGAGACCCAGTACTTC | CASSQPGLAGQRETQYF
. | . | TRBJ2-7 | TRBV7-2 | TGTGCCAGCAGCTTAGGCCCGACCAGCTCCTACGAGCAGTACTTC | CASSLGPTSSYEQYF
. | TRBD2 | TRBJ2-1 | TRBV12-3/TRBV12-4 | TGTGCCAGCCAACGCGGGAGCTCCTACAATGAGCAGTTCTTC | CASQRGSSYNEQFF
many | . | TRBJ1-1 | TRBV7-9 | TGTGCCAGCAGCTTAACAGGGATGAACACTGAAGCTTTCTTT | CASSLTGMNTEAFF
. | . | TRBJ2-1 | TRBV12-3/TRBV12-4 | TGTGCCAGCAGTTTTCACGGGCCGGGGAATGAGCAGTTCTTC | CASSFHGPGNEQFF
few | TRBD1 | TRBJ2-7 | TRBV12-3/TRBV12-4 | TGTGCCAGCAGTTCCGACAGGGGGTTCTCCTACGAGCAGTACTTC | CASSSDRGFSYEQYF
many | TRBD2 | TRBJ2-7 | TRBV9 | TGTGCCAGCAGCGTAGCGACTAGCGGGGGAGAGCAGTACTTC | CASSVATSGGEQYF
. | . | TRBJ2-1 | TRBV7-7 | TGTGCTAGCAGCCTTACTTTCGGCAATGAGCAGTTCTTC | CASSLTFGNEQFF
few | . | TRBJ2-7 | TRBV7-2 | TGTGCCAGCAGCTCAAACCCAGGACAGAGCTACGAGCAGTACTTC | CASSSNPGQSYEQYF
. | . | TRBJ2-5 | TRBV21-1 | TGTGCCAGCAGCGAGTTCGTTGCCGACAGAGATCTACAAGAGACCCAGTACTTC | CASSEFVADRDLQETQYF
few | . | TRBJ2-2 | TRBV6-6 | TGTGGGGAAGGTGTTGCGAACACCGGGGAGCTGTTTTTT | CGEGVANTGELFF
. | TRBD2 | TRBJ2-1 | TRBV7-3 | TGTGCCAGCAGCTTTCTAGCGGGGGGCCATAATGAGCAGTTCTTC | CASSFLAGGHNEQFF
few | . | TRBJ2-1 | TRBV10-3 | TGTGCCATCACCAGAGGGGGACCATCCTACAATGAGCAGTTCTTC | CAITRGGPSYNEQFF
many | . | TRBJ1-1 | TRBV20-1 | TGCAGTGCTAGAGAAGGGGCCACTGAAGCTTTCTTT | CSAREGATEAFF
. | . | TRBJ2-7 | TRBV28 | TGTGCCAGCAGGGCTGGACTACTCTACGAGCAGTACTTC | CASRAGLLYEQYF
many | . | TRBJ2-1 | TRBV9 | TGTGCCAGCAGCGTAGCGAAGGGGCATGAGCAGTTCTTC | CASSVAKGHEQFF
. | . | TRBJ2-2 | TRBV20-1 | TGCAGTGCCAGACCCCTATTGGGGACCGGGGAGCTGTTTTTT | CSARPLLGTGELFF
many | . | TRBJ2-7 | TRBV12-3/TRBV12-4 | TGTGCCAGCAGTTTTTCGGCGGGAGAGCAGTACTTC | CASSFSAGEQYF
few | TRBD1 | TRBJ2-2 | TRBV7-8 | TGTGCCAGCAGCTACCGGGACAGGGTGAACACCGGGGAGCTGTTTTTT | CASSYRDRVNTGELFF
. | . | TRBJ2-3 | TRBV20-1 | TGCAGTGCTAGCGGGGGAATACACACAGATACGCAGTATTTT | CSASGGIHTDTQYF
few | . | TRBJ2-1 | TRBV29-1 | TGCAGCATGACTGAGGACAATGAGCAGTTCTTC | CSMTEDNEQFF
many | TRBD2 | TRBJ2-3 | TRBV7-2 | TGTGCCAGCAGCTTTCGCGGGGGGGCTGGCACAGATACGCAGTATTTT | CASSFRGGAGTDTQYF
. | TRBD1 | TRBJ1-5 | TRBV6-1 | TGTGCCAGTTGGACAGGGGAAGAATATCAGCCCCAGCATTTT | CASWTGEEYQPQHF
few | . | TRBJ2-4 | TRBV5-6 | TGTGCCAGCAGCTTGGCCCGCAGTGGTGGCAAAAACATTCAGTACTTC | CASSLARSGGKNIQYF
few | . | TRBJ2-1 | TRBV5-1 | TGCGCCAGCAGCCCGACAGTGAATACCTACAATGAGCAGTTCTTC | CASSPTVNTYNEQFF
many | TRBD1 | TRBJ2-7 | TRBV15 | TGTGCCACCAGCACAGGAAGCAGGGGGTACTACGAGCAGTACTTC | CATSTGSRGYYEQYF
. | . | TRBJ2-3 | TRBV12-3/TRBV12-4 | TGTGCCAGCACTTGGAGGGATACGCAGTATTTT | CASTWRDTQYF
few | . | TRBJ2-3 | TRBV4-1 | TGCGCCAGCAGCCCCCAGACTAGCAGCCTACAGGGAGATACGCAGTATTTT | CASSPQTSSLQGDTQYF
. | . | TRBJ1-5 | TRBV6-5 | TGTGCCAGCAGTGCCTCGACAGGCATTAGCAATCAGCCCCAGCATTTT | CASSASTGISNQPQHF
. | . | TRBJ2-5 | TRBV12-3/TRBV12-4 | TGTGCCAGCAGCAGTAGCTGGAAAGAGACCCAGTACTTC | CASSSSWKETQYF
. | TRBD2 | TRBJ2-3 | TRBV27 | TGTGCCAGCAGTTCCGGAACTAGCGGGGTGAGCCCCCCAGATACGCAGTATTTT | CASSSGTSGVSPPDTQYF
few | . | TRBJ2-2 | TRBV27 | TGTGCCAGCAGTTTATATAGACAGCTCGATTCCGGGGAGCTGTTTTTT | CASSLYRQLDSGELFF
. | TRBD2 | TRBJ2-7 | TRBV11-2 | TGTGCCAGCACCGGGACTACTAGCTCCTACGAGCAGTACTTC | CASTGTTSSYEQYF
. | TRBD1 | TRBJ2-7 | TRBV20-1 | TGCAGTGCTAGAGCTCCCCTCCGGGACAGGGGATACGAGCAGTACTTC | CSARAPLRDRGYEQYF
few | TRBD1 | TRBJ2-7 | TRBV7-2 | TGTGCCAGCAGCTTGACAGGGGCCATTCACTACGAGCAGTACTTC | CASSLTGAIHYEQYF
few | . | TRBJ1-1 | TRBV10-3 | TGTGCCATCAGTGAGGAGGTTAAGTTTCGGGAGAACACTGAAGCTTTCTTT | CAISEEVKFRENTEAFF
few | . | TRBJ2-6 | TRBV5-1 | TGCGCCAGCAGCACCACCCCGACAACAGCTGGGGCCAACGTCCTGACTTTC | CASSTTPTTAGANVLTF
many | . | TRBJ2-2 | TRBV20-1 | TGCAGTGCTAGAGGGGATACCGGGGAGCTGTTTTTT | CSARGDTGELFF
. | TRBD1 | TRBJ2-5 | TRBV7-7 | TGTGCTAGCAGCTTAACGGGACAGGATAGGGAGACCCAGTACTTC | CASSLTGQDRETQYF
few | TRBD1 | TRBJ2-5 | TRBV20-1 | TGCAGTGCTAGAACACCCAGGGGGCTGAGAGAGACCCAGTACTTC | CSARTPRGLRETQYF
many | TRBD1 | TRBJ2-7 | TRBV5-1 | TGCGCCAGCAGCCAAGGACAGGGAAAGGGCTACGAGCAGTACTTC | CASSQGQGKGYEQYF
many | . | TRBJ2-1 | TRBV20-1 | TGCAGTGCTGAAGGGACGCTCAATGAGCAGTTCTTC | CSAEGTLNEQFF
. | TRBD1 | TRBJ2-7 | TRBV29-1 | TGCAGCGGCGGACAGGGGGCCTCCTACGAGCAGTACTTC | CSGGQGASYEQYF
many | . | TRBJ2-5 | TRBV7-2 | TGTGCCAGCAGCCCCTCCTTAGGCTCTGGGGGGACCCAGTACTTC | CASSPSLGSGGTQYF
few | . | TRBJ2-7 | TRBV11-2 | TGTGCCAGCAGCTTAGGCTCCGTTGGGGTGGTGGGCTACGAGCAGTACTTC | CASSLGSVGVVGYEQYF
. | . | TRBJ1-1 | TRBV30 | TGTGCCTGGAGTGCCGGGACTGCTGAAGCTTTCTTT | CAWSAGTAEAFF
once | . | TRBJ2-7 | TRBV7-2 | TGTGCCTGCAGCTTAGGACTCTCCTACGAGCAGTACTTC | CACSLGLSYEQYF
few | . | TRBJ2-2 | TRBV15 | TGTGCCACCAGCAGGACAGGGAACACCGGGGAGCTGTTTTTT | CATSRTGNTGELFF
. | . | TRBJ2-7 | TRBV11-2 | TGTGCCAGCAGCCCCATCGGGATCATTTACGAGCAGTACTTC | CASSPIGIIYEQYF
many | . | TRBJ2-5 | TRBV2 | TGTGCCAGCACCATGGAAGAGACCCAGTACTTC | CASTMEETQYF